The 17 T cell receptor beta chains presented below share a single source sample, sequenced in a study of T cell clones after liver transplantation. Method: immunoSEQ multiplex PCR; TCRdb's copy keeps in-frame clones and lacks some. The sample lists about 120,000 clones; roughly nine tenths were seen once. Sequenced here: CD4+ T cells from blood, sampled 12 months after liver transplant. The receptors here all came from a human patient who received a liver transplant. Some T cells may originate from the graft donor.

V is TRBV6-1 and J is TRBJ1-2; 7 positions agree with TRBD1. This CDR3 comprises 15 residues. V dropped 0 bases and J dropped 8; count of bases not matched to a gene: 9. Germline assignment: CDR1 MNHNS and CDR2 SASEGT. As DNA, the CDR3 is TGTGCCAGCAGTGAAGCTAACAGGGGAGCACGAGGCTACACCTTC. Translation: CASSEANRGARGYTF.

The chain combines TRBV18 with TRBJ2-3; maybe TRBD1 (5 bases). Germline values: CDR1 KGHSH, CDR2 LQKENI. Between the trimmed V and J ends, which lost 3 bases and 1 base, there was a span of 23 bases. CDR3 length: 19 amino acids. The CDR3 sequence is CASSPRNQGQTVGTDTQYF. The CDR3 DNA follows: TGTGCCAGCTCACCGCGGAATCAGGGCCAAACGGTCGGCACAGATACGCAGTATTTT.

The rearrangement uses TRBV11-2 and TRBJ1-6, with D unresolved. In germline, CDR1 is SGHAT, CDR2 FQNNGV. The CDR3 spans 12 residues. Trimming pared 3 bases from V and 11 bases from J, leaving 8 bases between. This chain's CDR3 is CASSFDRAPLHF. Here the CDR3 DNA reads TGTGCCAGCAGCTTTGATCGTGCACCCCTCCACTTT.

The CDR3 bases are TGCAGTGCTAGTTTTGGGCACGAGCAGTTCTTC. Protein: CSASFGHEQFF. The chain carries TRBV20-1 and TRBJ2-1; no clear D gene. The CDR3 extends over 11 amino acids. The germline V gene encodes CDR1 DFQATT and CDR2 SNEGSKA (reference sequence). V dropped 3 bases and J dropped 10 bases, with 10 bases sitting between them.

The chain couples TRBV4-1 to TRBJ1-1, with D unclear. The germline CDR1 and CDR2 sequences are MGHRA and YSYEKL. This CDR3 region has 13 residues. The V gene lost 0 bases and the J gene lost 8 bases, with 10 bases spanning the gap. CDR3 in amino acids: CASSQDRAREAFF. The CDR3 DNA reads as TGCGCCAGCAGCCAAGATAGGGCCAGAGAAGCTTTCTTT.

The chain employs TRBV19 and TRBJ2-3; 7 bases are a match to TRBD2. V was clipped by 4 bases and J by 1 base; unmatched bases: 8. The CDR3 covers 16 residues. The germline CDR1 and CDR2 sequences are LNHDA and SQIVND (reference sequence). The CDR3 nucleotides read TGTGCCAGTAGTACCAATGGGAGGGATGGCACAGATACGCAGTATTTT. Residues: CASSTNGRDGTDTQYF.

The genes are TRBV5-4 and TRBJ2-1, with 9 positions matching TRBD2. The V gene end was trimmed by 7 bases and the J gene end by 8 bases; junction bases not matched to a gene: 22. Per the germline V gene, CDR1 is SGHNT and CDR2 is YYREEE (reference sequence). The CDR3 length is 18 residues. The CDR3 spells CASGVDGTFWLAGYEQFF. The CDR3 DNA is TGTGCCAGCGGGGTGGATGGGACGTTTTGGCTAGCGGGGTATGAGCAGTTCTTC.

The chain joins TRBV18 to TRBJ1-4, with a possible D match to TRBD1 (5 bases). This CDR3 has 15 residues. Germline values: CDR1 KGHSH, CDR2 LQKENI. V was shortened by 5 bases and J by 8 bases, with 18 bases between the two germline ends. The CDR3 reads CASSRPGRSTEKLFF. The CDR3 DNA follows: TGTGCCAGCTCAAGACCGGGACGCAGCACGGAAAAACTGTTTTTT.

This clone is judged medium-sized. This sequence joins TRBV28 and TRBJ1-5; TRBD1 might be the D (5 bases). CDR1 is MDHEN and CDR2 is SYDVKM in the germline V gene. V was pared by 5 bases and J by 7 bases, with 18 bases between. The CDR3 length is 15 residues. The CDR3 DNA follows: TGTGCCAGCAGTCCTCGGACACAGTTGGCCCAGCCCCAGCATTTT. It is translated as CASSPRTQLAQPQHF.

V gene TRBV7-9 combines with J gene TRBJ2-3; D is possibly TRBD1 (5 bases). Trimming removed 3 bases from V and 12 bases from J, with 16 bases in between. CDR1 is SEHNR and CDR2 is FQNEAQ in the germline V gene (reference sequence). This CDR3 contains 13 residues. This CDR3 is CASSFVQGTPQYF. The CDR3 DNA reads as TGTGCCAGCAGCTTCGTCCAGGGTACCCCACAGTATTTT.

This chain joins TRBV9 and TRBJ2-7; 12 bases fit TRBD2. V gave up 0 bases and J gave up 3 bases; unmatched junction bases: 1. From germline, CDR1 is SGDLS and CDR2 YYNGEE. The CDR3 runs to 15 residues. The CDR3 nucleotides are TGTGCCAGCAGCGTAGGGACTAGCGGGAACTACGAGCAGTACTTC. Amino acid sequence: CASSVGTSGNYEQYF.

The chain recombines TRBV10-3 with TRBJ2-1; 9 positions agree with TRBD1. The CDR3 totals 17 residues. V shed 0 bases, J shed 1 base, and the junction held 4 bases outside the gene matches. Germline values: CDR1 ENHRY, CDR2 SYGVKD. CDR3 sequence reads: CAISESGGQGSYNEQFF. As DNA, the CDR3 is TGTGCCATCAGTGAGTCAGGGGGACAGGGTTCCTACAATGAGCAGTTCTTC.

The chain has TRBV7-3 and TRBJ2-1; 12 bases map to TRBD2. Germline V gene data show CDR1 as SGHTA and CDR2 as FQGTGA. Germline trimming cut 4 bases from V and 6 bases from J; bases unmatched to any gene: 4. The CDR3 extends over 15 amino acids. The CDR3 DNA is TGTGCCAGCAGCTCGACTAGCGGGAGATTCAATGAGCAGTTCTTC. It yields the protein CASSSTSGRFNEQFF.

The V call is TRBV7-3, the J call TRBJ1-1; D is ambiguous. This CDR3 region has 14 residues. Between the trimmed V and J ends, which lost 1 base and 1 base, there was a span of 7 bases. The germline CDR1 and CDR2 sequences are SGHTA and FQGTGA. CDR3 region: CASSLMAANTEAFF. CDR3 bases: TGTGCCAGCAGCTTAATGGCAGCGAACACTGAAGCTTTCTTT.

The chain couples TRBV5-1 to TRBJ2-3; D not resolved. Trimming took off 1 base at V and 2 bases at J, with 14 bases between the two ends. The CDR3 loop spans 16 amino acids. Germline V gives CDR1 SGHRS, CDR2 YFSETQ. CDR3 region: CASSLQSRKDTDTQYF. CDR3 nucleotides: TGCGCCAGCAGCTTGCAATCCAGGAAAGACACAGATACGCAGTATTTT.

This chain uses TRBV30 with TRBJ2-5; possible D gene TRBD2, 6 bases. Germline CDR1 reads GTSNPN; CDR2 reads SVGIG (reference sequence). This CDR3 spans 11 amino acids. The DNA of the CDR3 is TGTGCATGGGACTTGGGAGAGACCCAGTACTTC. It yields the protein CAWDLGETQYF.

V and J are TRBV4-2 and TRBJ2-1; 9 bases align to TRBD2. The CDR3 covers 16 residues. J was trimmed by 4 bases and V by 3 bases; bases with no gene match: 7. Per the germline V gene, CDR1 is LGHNA and CDR2 is YNFKEQ. CDR3 sequence: CASSQLSGSLYNEQFF. The CDR3 bases are TGTGCCAGCAGCCAGCTTAGCGGGAGCCTATACAATGAGCAGTTCTTC.